This T cell receptor (beta chain) is drawn from a study of shared clonotypes between healthy human individuals. Across the study: Ranging from 18 to 49 in age, donors were two women and three men. Findings and limits, study-wide: Non-shared clonotypes were found to have lower generation probabilities than the clonotypes that were shared by all four of the sorted-subset donors.

For this clone: Its antigen is undetermined.

Germline V lookup: CDR1 SGHNT, CDR2 YYREEE (reference sequence). V lost 1 base, J lost 7 bases, and 9 bases lay in between. This CDR3 comprises 13 residues. The method was immunoSEQ multiplex PCR; TCRdb's version includes in-frame clones alone and lacks a portion of them. The sample lists about 2.4 million clones; approximately 93% were seen once. This receptor was identified in a man aged 18 to 29 in good health. Some clones in this sample may be carry-over from other donors' samples. Sequenced input: naive CD4+ T cells from PBMCs. The sample's subset: CD45RA+ positively selected. The V gene is TRBV5-4, the J gene TRBJ2-1, with D unclear. The CDR3 is CASSLPRANEQFF. As DNA, the CDR3 is TGTGCCAGCAGCTTGCCTAGAGCAAATGAGCAGTTCTTC.